Below, 30 T cell receptor beta chains from the same sample are listed, as sequenced in a study of T cell responses to AZD1222 COVID-19 vaccine. Produced via immunoSEQ multiplex PCR; TCRdb's table is partial and in-frame only. The sample lists over 85,000 clones, approximately 85% occurring once. Material: peripheral blood, obtained on day 0 of AZD1222 vaccination. These receptors were obtained from an adult in good health.

The rearrangement links TRBV10-3 to TRBJ2-7; 7 nucleotides line up with TRBD1. The germline V gene has CDR1 ENHRY and CDR2 SYGVKD. The CDR3 sequence is 14 residues long. J lost 0 bases, V lost 4 bases, and 3 bases had no gene match. The CDR3 DNA sequence: TGTGCCATCAGTGCCGGGACAGTCTCCTACGAGCAGTACTTC. Translation gives CAISAGTVSYEQYF.

The J gene is TRBJ1-5, the V gene TRBV19, with 7 positions matching TRBD1. This CDR3 has 13 residues. Germline V gives CDR1 LNHDA, CDR2 SQIVND (reference sequence). V shed 6 bases, J shed 9 bases, and the junction held 8 bases outside the gene matches. DNA for the CDR3: TGTGCCAGTAGGGGGACAGCCTCGTGGCCCCAGCATTTT. Translated: CASRGTASWPQHF.

This clone was picked up one time. The genes are TRBV18 and TRBJ2-3; 9 bases line up with TRBD2. CDR3 length equals 15 residues. Losses at the gene ends were 3 bases for V and 1 base for J; bases not matched to a gene: 2. Germline assignment: CDR1 KGHSH and CDR2 LQKENI. Here the CDR3 DNA reads TGTGCCAGCTCACCCCGGACTAGCGGCACAGATACGCAGTATTTT. Translated: CASSPRTSGTDTQYF.

This clone showed up just a few times. This rearrangement joins TRBV9 to TRBJ1-2; tentatively, D is TRBD1 (5 bases). Deletions cut 1 base from V and 6 bases from J, with 7 bases between. Germline V gene sequence: CDR1 SGDLS, CDR2 YYNGEE. This CDR3 has 12 amino acids. The CDR3 here is CASSVQGDGYTF. The DNA of the CDR3 is TGTGCCAGCAGCGTACAAGGGGATGGCTACACCTTC. The whole variable domain, filled in from reference TRBV9 and TRBJ1-2, reads DSGVTQTPKHLITATGQRVTLRCSPRSGDLSVYWYQQSLDQGLQFLIQYYNGEERAKGNILERFSAQQFPDLHSELNLSSLELGDSALYFCASSVQGDGYTFGSGTRLTVV.

This sequence joins TRBV9 and TRBJ2-3; 12 bases are shared with TRBD2. CDR1 and CDR2 (germline): SGDLS, YYNGEE. Trimming cost V 2 bases and J 0 bases; bases outside gene matches: 7. The CDR3 runs to 18 residues. The chain's CDR3 is CASSVLAGGPASTDTQYF. CDR3 DNA: TGTGCCAGCAGCGTCCTAGCGGGGGGGCCGGCTAGCACAGATACGCAGTATTTT.

The chain's CDR3 is CASSFSLKGQSEAFF. In DNA, the CDR3 is TGTGCCAGTTCTTTCTCTTTAAAAGGACAGTCTGAAGCTTTCTTT. The chain joins TRBV18 to TRBJ1-1, with D possibly being TRBD1 (6 bases). Trimming pared 9 bases from V and 6 bases from J, leaving 23 bases between. Germline V gene sequence: CDR1 KGHSH, CDR2 LQKENI. The CDR3 consists of 15 residues.

The CDR3 DNA sequence: TGTGCCAGCAGTGTACAGGCTAAACTGTTTTTT. This gives the protein CASSVQAKLFF. The chain combines TRBV2 with TRBJ1-4; D is perhaps TRBD1 (5 bases). The CDR3 runs 11 residues. In germline, CDR1 is SNHLY, CDR2 FYNNEI. V lost 4 bases and J 11 bases, leaving 8 bases between the germline ends.

The chain uses TRBV7-2 and TRBJ1-2; 12 bases match TRBD1. The CDR3 runs 14 residues. Per germline, CDR1 SGHTA and CDR2 FQGNSA. The V segment lost 8 bases and the J segment 8 bases; nucleotides outside the gene matches: 9. The DNA of the CDR3 is TGTGCCAGCGTCCCGCCCGGGACAGGGGGCGGCTACACCTTC. Its protein is CASVPPGTGGGYTF.

This chain links TRBV6-2 or TRBV6-3 with TRBJ1-6; tentative D call: TRBD1 (5 bases). Germline V gives CDR1 MNHEY, CDR2 SVGEGT. With 5 bases removed from V and 8 bases from J, the gap between germline ends came to 10 bases. The CDR3 length is 13 residues. CDR3 bases: TGTGCCAGCAGTGACGGGACCTATTCACCCCTCCACTTT. Amino acids: CASSDGTYSPLHF.

The chain couples TRBV6-5 to TRBJ2-5; no definite D call. The CDR3 contains 12 residues. Trimming took off 6 bases at V and 2 bases at J, with 7 bases between the two ends. Germline V gene data show CDR1 as MNHEY and CDR2 as SVGAGI. The CDR3: CASSGGQETQYF. The DNA of the CDR3 is TGTGCCAGCAGCGGTGGTCAAGAGACCCAGTACTTC.

The chain has TRBV14 and TRBJ2-3; 7 bases map to TRBD2. Unmatched junction bases numbered 4, after V lost 4 bases and J lost 0 bases. The CDR3 sequence is 15 residues long. Germline assignment: CDR1 SGHDN and CDR2 FVKESK. CDR3 loop: CASSPLAASTDTQYF. CDR3 DNA sequence: TGTGCCAGCAGCCCCCTAGCGGCTAGCACAGATACGCAGTATTTT.

This clone was counted once. The J gene is TRBJ2-1, the V gene TRBV28; TRBD1 agrees at 7 bases. The CDR3 runs 15 residues. Germline-derived CDR1 and CDR2 are MDHEN and SYDVKM. V shed 5 bases, J shed 2 bases, and the junction held 6 bases outside the gene matches. CDR3 sequence reads: CASSGSGTAYNEQFF. The CDR3 nucleotides are TGTGCCAGCAGTGGGTCCGGGACAGCCTACAATGAGCAGTTCTTC. The full variable domain, in which reference TRBV28 and TRBJ2-1 provide the parts outside the CDR3, is DVKVTQSSRYLVKRTGEKVFLECVQDMDHENMFWYRQDPGLGLRLIYFSYDVKMKEKGDIPEGYSVSREKKERFSLILESASTNQTSMYLCASSGSGTAYNEQFFGPGTRLTVL.

In DNA, the CDR3 is TGTGCCAGCAGCCAAGATGAGGCGATCCCCTACGAGCAGTACTTC. Residues: CASSQDEAIPYEQYF. V is TRBV14 and J is TRBJ2-7; no clear D gene. This CDR3 is 15 amino acids long. The germline V and J ends were trimmed by 0 bases and 2 bases, with 11 bases remaining between them. CDR1 and CDR2 (germline): SGHDN, FVKESK.

The J gene is TRBJ2-3, the V gene TRBV6-5, with TRBD2 as a possible D gene (5 bases). The CDR3 loop spans 12 amino acids. Trimming took off 6 bases at V and 2 bases at J, with 6 bases between the two ends. Germline lookup yields CDR1 MNHEY and CDR2 SVGAGI. The CDR3 nucleotides read TGTGCCAGCAGCGGGGTCACAGATACGCAGTATTTT. Translated: CASSGVTDTQYF.

J is TRBJ2-5 and V is TRBV25-1; D uncertain. Trimming pared 5 bases from V and 5 bases from J, leaving 15 bases between. The CDR3 is 14 amino acids. Germline V gene sequence: CDR1 MGHDK, CDR2 SYGVNS. The CDR3 coding sequence is TGTGCCAGCAGTCGGCTAGAGGTGTCGGAGACCCAGTACTTC. The encoded protein is CASSRLEVSETQYF.

The chain joins TRBV19 to TRBJ2-1; 9 bases are shared with TRBD2. This CDR3 is 16 amino acids long. CDR1 and CDR2 from the germline V gene are LNHDA and SQIVND (reference sequence). Trimming took 7 bases from V and 8 from J; bases not matched to a gene: 15. DNA for the CDR3: TGTGCCAGTATCTCCCCCGGGACTAGCCAGGGGGATGAGCAGTTCTTC. It specifies CASISPGTSQGDEQFF.

J is TRBJ2-3 and V is TRBV5-5, with D tentatively TRBD1 (6 bases). This CDR3 is 15 amino acids long. V was clipped by 4 bases and J by 2 bases, with 14 bases between them. Germline assignment: CDR1 SGHKS and CDR2 YYEKEE (reference sequence). The DNA for the CDR3 is TGTGCCAGCAGCCTACAGGGAACCCCCACAGATACGCAGTATTTT. Translating gives CASSLQGTPTDTQYF.

Only a few counts were recorded for this clone. The CDR3 DNA reads as TGTGCCAGCAGCCAAAGGGCCGTTGAAAAACTGTTTTTT. Its protein is CASSQRAVEKLFF. J is TRBJ1-4 and V is TRBV3-1 (or the pseudogene TRBV3-2); no firm D call. The CDR3 loop spans 13 amino acids. Germline V gene lookup returns CDR1 LGHDT and CDR2 YNNKEL (reference sequence). Trimming stripped 2 bases from V and 7 bases from J, with 8 bases between.

Regarding this clone: A much bigger clone sits one base away, suggesting this may be a read error. The CDR3 DNA sequence: TGTGCCAGTAGTACACTGGGGGGCGGGGGTCAGCCCCAGCATTTT. It translates to CASSTLGGGGQPQHF. The J gene is TRBJ1-5, the V gene TRBV19; possible D gene TRBD1, 6 bases. The ends were cut back, 4 bases at V and 6 bases at J, with 16 bases in the middle. The CDR3 extends over 15 amino acids. Germline V CDR1 and CDR2: LNHDA, SQIVND (reference sequence).

Only a few counts were recorded for this clone. This chain joins TRBV7-3 and TRBJ1-1; TRBD1 agrees at 7 bases. The CDR3 has 13 residues. The V and J ends lost 5 bases and 10 bases, in that order; junction bases with no gene match: 10. CDR1 is SGHTA and CDR2 is FQGTGA in the germline V gene. The CDR3 protein is CASSPTGVRGAFF. The CDR3 nucleotides read TGTGCCAGCAGCCCCACAGGGGTCAGGGGAGCTTTCTTT.

The genes are TRBV4-1 and TRBJ2-7; D is possibly TRBD1 or TRBD2 (5 bases each). CDR1 and CDR2 from the germline V gene are MGHRA and YSYEKL. The CDR3 is made up of 16 amino acids. The germline V and J ends were trimmed by 1 base and 1 base, with 14 bases remaining between them. The CDR3 is CASSQVSGDGSYEQYF. DNA of the CDR3: TGCGCCAGCAGCCAAGTGAGTGGGGACGGATCCTACGAGCAGTACTTC.

J is TRBJ2-6 and V is TRBV5-1; maybe TRBD2 (6 bases). Germline loops: CDR1 SGHRS, CDR2 YFSETQ. The germline V and J ends were trimmed by 4 bases and 4 bases, with 15 bases remaining between them. This CDR3 spans 16 amino acids. This CDR3 reads CASSRTGGVGANVLTF. The CDR3 DNA reads TGCGCCAGCAGCCGCACCGGAGGGGTAGGGGCCAACGTCCTGACTTTC.

The rearrangement links TRBV28 to TRBJ1-2; TRBD1 agrees at 8 bases. The CDR3 consists of 14 residues. The germline CDR1 and CDR2 sequences are MDHEN and SYDVKM. The trim removed 5 bases at V and 4 bases at J, leaving 6 bases unmatched. The chain's CDR3 is CASSLQGVGYGYTF. DNA for the CDR3: TGTGCCAGCAGTCTACAGGGGGTCGGCTATGGCTACACCTTC.

The chain has TRBV10-2 and TRBJ2-5; 8 bases fit TRBD2. After removal of 3 bases from V and 6 bases from J, the junction contained 6 bases not matched to a gene. The CDR3 is 14 amino acids. The germline gives CDR1 WSHSY, CDR2 SAAADI. The CDR3 region has the DNA TGCGCCAGCAGTGATTCCGGGGGGGCGAAGACCCAGTACTTC. Translation: CASSDSGGAKTQYF.

V usage is TRBV7-6 and J usage is TRBJ2-5, with D unclear. Trimming took off 3 bases at V and 5 bases at J, with 16 bases between the two ends. Germline V gene sequence: CDR1 SGHVS, CDR2 FNYEAQ. CDR3 length equals 15 residues. The CDR3 loop reads CASSFAPGAAETQYF. The CDR3, as DNA: TGTGCCAGCAGCTTTGCCCCAGGCGCGGCGGAGACCCAGTACTTC.

The chain links TRBV5-1 to TRBJ2-6, with no clear D. The CDR3 is 14 amino acids. V was clipped by 6 bases and J by 0 bases, with 7 bases between them. CDR1 and CDR2 (germline): SGHRS, YFSETQ. The CDR3 DNA reads as TGCGCCAGCACCCCAGGCTCTGGGGCCAACGTCCTGACTTTC. It yields the protein CASTPGSGANVLTF.

The J gene is TRBJ2-3, the V gene TRBV7-9; TRBD1 matches at 7 bases. Germline V lookup: CDR1 SEHNR, CDR2 FQNEAQ (reference sequence). V shed 5 bases, J shed 0 bases, and the junction held 5 bases outside the gene matches. This CDR3 has 15 residues. The CDR3 protein is CASSLMTGSTDTQYF. The CDR3 DNA follows: TGTGCCAGCAGCCTAATGACAGGGAGCACAGATACGCAGTATTTT. Full variable domain (outside the CDR3, taken from reference TRBV7-9 and TRBJ2-3): DTGVSQNPRHKITKRGQNVTFRCDPISEHNRLYWYRQTLGQGPEFLTYFQNEAQLEKSRLLSDRFSAERPKGSFSTLEIQRTEQGDSAMYLCASSLMTGSTDTQYFGPGTRLTVL.

This chain joins TRBV7-2 and TRBJ1-3, with D possibly matching TRBD1 (5 bases). V was pared by 0 bases and J by 1 base, with 10 bases between. CDR1 is SGHTA, CDR2 FQGNSA, per germline. The CDR3 totals 16 residues. The CDR3 bases are TGTGCCAGCAGCTTAGCGATGGGGGGTTCTGGAAACACCATATATTTT. As protein: CASSLAMGGSGNTIYF. Looking up the rest from reference TRBV7-2 and TRBJ1-3 gives the full variable domain: GAGVSQSPSNKVTEKGKDVELRCDPISGHTALYWYRQSLGQGLEFLIYFQGNSAPDKSGLPSDRFSAERTGGSVSTLTIQRTQQEDSAVYLCASSLAMGGSGNTIYFGEGSWLTVV.

The count of this clone is one. This chain connects TRBV11-1 to TRBJ1-1; no reliable D call. Germline loops: CDR1 SGHAT, CDR2 FQDESV (reference sequence). The CDR3 sequence is 13 residues long. V was cut by 2 bases and J by 1 base, with 5 bases left in between. The CDR3 reads CASSLTRNTEAFF. CDR3 DNA sequence: TGTGCCAGCAGCTTAACTAGGAACACTGAAGCTTTCTTT.

V gene TRBV10-1 combines with J gene TRBJ1-2; D is unresolved. CDR1 and CDR2 from the germline V gene are WNHNN and SYGVQD (reference sequence). V gave up 8 bases and J gave up 4 bases, with 14 bases separating them. The CDR3 is made up of 13 amino acids. CDR3 amino acids: CASLHLVTYGYTF. CDR3 DNA: TGCGCCAGCCTACATTTGGTTACCTATGGCTACACCTTC.